This TCR beta chain was identified in a study of neurological immune-mediated disorders. Points from the study as a whole: Among expanded clones, no CDR3 amino acid sequences were shared across subjects, a pattern suggesting private repertoires in all groups.

TCRdb recomputed calls from the 5' RACE reads with MiXCR, one row per CDR3 protein. Of tens of thousands of distinct CDR3 sequences in the sample, 10% to 13% were seen once. At least ten counts were recorded for this clonotype. Its antigen is currently unknown. J gave up 4 bases and V 5 bases, and 3 bases lay outside the gene matches. Germline-derived CDR1 and CDR2 are DFQATT and SNEGSKA (reference sequence). This CDR3 has 12 residues. The chain employs TRBV20-1 and TRBJ2-3; TRBD1 matches 7 bases. This clonotype was sampled from a woman aged 25-40 years with HTLV-1-associated myelopathy (HAM/TSP). Sequencing was carried out using PBMCs. Here the CDR3 reads CSALQGADTQYF. CDR3 DNA: TGCAGTGCTCTCCAGGGGGCAGATACGCAGTATTTT.